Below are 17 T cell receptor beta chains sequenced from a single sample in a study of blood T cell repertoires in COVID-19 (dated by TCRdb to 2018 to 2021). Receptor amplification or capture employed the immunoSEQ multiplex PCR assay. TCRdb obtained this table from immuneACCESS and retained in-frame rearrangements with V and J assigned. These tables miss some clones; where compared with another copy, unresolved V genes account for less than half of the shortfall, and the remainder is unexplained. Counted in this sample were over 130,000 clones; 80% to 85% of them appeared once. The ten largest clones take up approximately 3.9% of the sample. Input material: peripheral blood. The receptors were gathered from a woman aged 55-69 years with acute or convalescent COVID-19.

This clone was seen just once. The CDR3 DNA sequence: TGTGCCAGCAGTTTCGGCAGCGCTCCTGGAAACACCATATATTTT. Protein product: CASSFGSAPGNTIYF. The rearrangement joins TRBV28 to TRBJ1-3, with unresolved D. Germline CDR1 MDHEN, CDR2 SYDVKM. The V end was cut by 3 bases, the J end by 2 bases, with 11 bases between. The length of the CDR3 is 15 residues.

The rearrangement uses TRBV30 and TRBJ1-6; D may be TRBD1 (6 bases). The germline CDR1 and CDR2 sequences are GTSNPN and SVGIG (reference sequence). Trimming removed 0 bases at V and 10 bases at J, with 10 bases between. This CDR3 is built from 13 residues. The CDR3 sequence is CAWSVRGSSPLHF. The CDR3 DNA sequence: TGTGCCTGGAGTGTCAGGGGTTCCTCACCCCTCCACTTT.

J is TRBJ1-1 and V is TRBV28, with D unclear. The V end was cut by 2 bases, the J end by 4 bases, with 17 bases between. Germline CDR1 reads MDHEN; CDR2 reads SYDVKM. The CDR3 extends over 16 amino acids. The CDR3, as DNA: TGTGCCAGCAGTTTAAGTCAGGTTGGAGGGAGCACTGAAGCTTTCTTT. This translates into CASSLSQVGGSTEAFF.

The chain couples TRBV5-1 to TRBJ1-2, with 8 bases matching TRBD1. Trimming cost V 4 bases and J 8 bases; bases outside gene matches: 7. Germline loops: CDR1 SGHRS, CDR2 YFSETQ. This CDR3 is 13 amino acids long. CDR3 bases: TGCGCCAGCAGCACGGACAGGGACGGGGGCTACACCTTC. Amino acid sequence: CASSTDRDGGYTF.

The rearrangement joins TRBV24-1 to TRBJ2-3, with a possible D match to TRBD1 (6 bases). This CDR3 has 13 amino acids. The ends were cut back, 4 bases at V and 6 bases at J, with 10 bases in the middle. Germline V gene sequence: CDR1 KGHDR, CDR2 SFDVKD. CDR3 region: CATSDAGDDTQYF. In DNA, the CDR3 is TGTGCCACCAGTGACGCAGGGGACGATACGCAGTATTTT.

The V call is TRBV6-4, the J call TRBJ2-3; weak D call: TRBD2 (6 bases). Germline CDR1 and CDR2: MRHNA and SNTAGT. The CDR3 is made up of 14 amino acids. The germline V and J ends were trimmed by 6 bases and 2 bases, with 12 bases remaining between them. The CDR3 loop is CASRPSGDTDTQYF. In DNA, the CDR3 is TGTGCCAGCAGACCGTCGGGAGACACAGATACGCAGTATTTT.

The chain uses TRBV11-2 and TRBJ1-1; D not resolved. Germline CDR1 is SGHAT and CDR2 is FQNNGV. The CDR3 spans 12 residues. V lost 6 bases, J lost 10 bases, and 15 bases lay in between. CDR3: CASSSGREGAFF. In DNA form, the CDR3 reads TGTGCCAGCAGTTCCGGACGGGAAGGAGCTTTCTTT.

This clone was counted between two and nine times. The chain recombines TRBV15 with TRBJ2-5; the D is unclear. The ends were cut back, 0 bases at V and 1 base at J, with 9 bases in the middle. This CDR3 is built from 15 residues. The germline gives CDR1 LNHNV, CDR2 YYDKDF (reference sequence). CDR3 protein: CATSRDGGLQETQYF. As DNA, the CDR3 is TGTGCCACCAGCAGAGATGGTGGGCTCCAAGAGACCCAGTACTTC. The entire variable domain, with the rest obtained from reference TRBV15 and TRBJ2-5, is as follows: DAMVIQNPRYQVTQFGKPVTLSCSQTLNHNVMYWYQQKSSQAPKLLFHYYDKDFNNEADTPDNFQSRRPNTSFCFLDIRSPGLGDTAMYLCATSRDGGLQETQYFGPGTRLLVL.

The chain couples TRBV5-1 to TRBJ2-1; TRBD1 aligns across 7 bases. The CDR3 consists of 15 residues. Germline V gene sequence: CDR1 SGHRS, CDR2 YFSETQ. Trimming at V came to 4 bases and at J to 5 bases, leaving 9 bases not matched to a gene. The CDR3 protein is CASSLIHTGDNEQFF. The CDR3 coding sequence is TGCGCCAGCAGCCTTATTCACACAGGGGACAATGAGCAGTTCTTC. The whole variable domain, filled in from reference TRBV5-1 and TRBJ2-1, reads KAGVTQTPRYLIKTRGQQVTLSCSPISGHRSVSWYQQTPGQGLQFLFEYFSETQRNKGNFPGRFSGRQFSNSRSEMNVSTLELGDSALYLCASSLIHTGDNEQFFGPGTRLTVL.

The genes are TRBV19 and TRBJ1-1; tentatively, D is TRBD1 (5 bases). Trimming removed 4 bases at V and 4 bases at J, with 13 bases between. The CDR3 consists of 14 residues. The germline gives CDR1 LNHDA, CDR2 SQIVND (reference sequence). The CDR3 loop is CASSTGISGTEAFF. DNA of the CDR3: TGTGCCAGTAGTACAGGGATTAGTGGCACTGAAGCTTTCTTT.

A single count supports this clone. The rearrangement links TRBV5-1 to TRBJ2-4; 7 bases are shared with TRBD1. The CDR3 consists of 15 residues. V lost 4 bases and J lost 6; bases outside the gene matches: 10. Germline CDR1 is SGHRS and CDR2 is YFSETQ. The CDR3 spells CASSIQGIPGNIQYF. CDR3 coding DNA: TGCGCCAGCAGCATACAGGGGATCCCTGGAAACATTCAGTACTTC. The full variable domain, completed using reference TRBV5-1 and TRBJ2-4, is KAGVTQTPRYLIKTRGQQVTLSCSPISGHRSVSWYQQTPGQGLQFLFEYFSETQRNKGNFPGRFSGRQFSNSRSEMNVSTLELGDSALYLCASSIQGIPGNIQYFGAGTRLSVL.

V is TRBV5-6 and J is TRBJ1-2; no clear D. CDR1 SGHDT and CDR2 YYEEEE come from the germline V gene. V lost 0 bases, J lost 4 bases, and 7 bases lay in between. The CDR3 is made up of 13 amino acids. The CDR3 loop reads CASSLASSYGYTF. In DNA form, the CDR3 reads TGTGCCAGCAGCTTGGCTTCCAGCTATGGCTACACCTTC. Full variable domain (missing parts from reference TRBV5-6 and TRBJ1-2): DAGVTQSPTHLIKTRGQQVTLRCSPKSGHDTVSWYQQALGQGPQFIFQYYEEEERQRGNFPDRFSGHQFPNYSSELNVNALLLGDSALYLCASSLASSYGYTFGSGTRLTVV.

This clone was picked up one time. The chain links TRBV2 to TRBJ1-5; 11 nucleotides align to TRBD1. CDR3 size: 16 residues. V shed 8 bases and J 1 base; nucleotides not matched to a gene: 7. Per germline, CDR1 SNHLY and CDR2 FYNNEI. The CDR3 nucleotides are TGTGCCAGCTCCAGGACAGGGGGCGCAAGCAATCAGCCCCAGCATTTT. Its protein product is CASSRTGGASNQPQHF.

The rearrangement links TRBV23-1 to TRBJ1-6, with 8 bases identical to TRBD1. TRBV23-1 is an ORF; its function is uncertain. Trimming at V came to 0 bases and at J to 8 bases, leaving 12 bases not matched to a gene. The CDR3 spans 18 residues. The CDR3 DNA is TGCGCCAGCAGTCAATCCGCGGCAGGGGGCGCCTCGGATTCACCCCTCCACTTT. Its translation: CASSQSAAGGASDSPLHF.

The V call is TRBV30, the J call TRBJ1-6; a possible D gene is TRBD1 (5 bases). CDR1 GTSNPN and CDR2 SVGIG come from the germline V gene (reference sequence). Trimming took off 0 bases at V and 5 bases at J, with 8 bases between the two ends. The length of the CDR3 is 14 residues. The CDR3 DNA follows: TGTGCCTGGAGTGTTAGGGGCCATAATTCACCCCTCCACTTT. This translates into CAWSVRGHNSPLHF.

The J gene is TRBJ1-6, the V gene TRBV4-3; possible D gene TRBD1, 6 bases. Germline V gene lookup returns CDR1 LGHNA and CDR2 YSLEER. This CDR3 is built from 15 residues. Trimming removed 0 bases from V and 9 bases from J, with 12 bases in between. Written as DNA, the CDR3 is TGCGCCAGCAGCCAAGACTTGGCAGGGGTTTCACCCCTCCACTTT. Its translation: CASSQDLAGVSPLHF.

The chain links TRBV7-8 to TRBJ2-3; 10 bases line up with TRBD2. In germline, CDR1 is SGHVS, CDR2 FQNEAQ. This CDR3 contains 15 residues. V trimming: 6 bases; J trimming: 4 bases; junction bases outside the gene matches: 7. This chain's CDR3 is CASRPIAGGSDTQYF. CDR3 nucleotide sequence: TGTGCCAGCAGACCCATAGCGGGAGGTTCAGATACGCAGTATTTT.